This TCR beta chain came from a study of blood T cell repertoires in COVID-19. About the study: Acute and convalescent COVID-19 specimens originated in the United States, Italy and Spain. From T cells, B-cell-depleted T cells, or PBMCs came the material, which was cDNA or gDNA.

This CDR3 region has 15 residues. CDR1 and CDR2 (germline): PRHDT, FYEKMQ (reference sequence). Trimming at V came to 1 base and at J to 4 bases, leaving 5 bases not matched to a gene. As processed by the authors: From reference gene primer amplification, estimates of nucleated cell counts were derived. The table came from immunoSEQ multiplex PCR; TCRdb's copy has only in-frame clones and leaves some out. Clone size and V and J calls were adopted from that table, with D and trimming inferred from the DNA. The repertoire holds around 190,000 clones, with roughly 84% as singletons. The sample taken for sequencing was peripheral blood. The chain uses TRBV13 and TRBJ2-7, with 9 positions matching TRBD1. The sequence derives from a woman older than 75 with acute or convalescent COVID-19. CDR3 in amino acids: CASSLAGTGLYEQYF. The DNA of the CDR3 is TGTGCCAGCAGCTTAGCCGGGACAGGGTTGTACGAGCAGTACTTC.